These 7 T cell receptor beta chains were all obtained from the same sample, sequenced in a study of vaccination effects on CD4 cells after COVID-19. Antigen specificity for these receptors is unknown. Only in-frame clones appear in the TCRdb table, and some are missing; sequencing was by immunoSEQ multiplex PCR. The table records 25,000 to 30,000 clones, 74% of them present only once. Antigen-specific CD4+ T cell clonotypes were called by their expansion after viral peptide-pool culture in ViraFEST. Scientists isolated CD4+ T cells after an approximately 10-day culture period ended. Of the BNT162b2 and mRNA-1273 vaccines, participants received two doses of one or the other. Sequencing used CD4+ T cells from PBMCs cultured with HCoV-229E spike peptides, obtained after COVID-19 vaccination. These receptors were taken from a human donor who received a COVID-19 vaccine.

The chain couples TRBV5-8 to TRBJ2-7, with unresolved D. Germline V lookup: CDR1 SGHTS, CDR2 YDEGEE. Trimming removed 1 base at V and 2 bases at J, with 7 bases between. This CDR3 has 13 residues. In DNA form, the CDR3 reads TGTGCCAGCAGCTTGAGGGCGACCTACGAGCAGTACTTC. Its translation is CASSLRATYEQYF.

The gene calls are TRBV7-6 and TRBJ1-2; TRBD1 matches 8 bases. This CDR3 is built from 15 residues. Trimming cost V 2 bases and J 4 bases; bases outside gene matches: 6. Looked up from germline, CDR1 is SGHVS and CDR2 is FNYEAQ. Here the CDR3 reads CASSLTDRESYGYTF. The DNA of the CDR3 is TGTGCCAGCAGCTTAACGGACAGGGAATCCTATGGCTACACCTTC.

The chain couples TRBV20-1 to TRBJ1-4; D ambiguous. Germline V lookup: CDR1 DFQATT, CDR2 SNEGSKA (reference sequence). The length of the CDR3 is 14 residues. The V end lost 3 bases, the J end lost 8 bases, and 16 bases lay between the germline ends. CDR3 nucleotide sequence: TGCAGTGCTAGTGTATCTGACCCGATGGAAAAACTGTTTTTT. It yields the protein CSASVSDPMEKLFF.

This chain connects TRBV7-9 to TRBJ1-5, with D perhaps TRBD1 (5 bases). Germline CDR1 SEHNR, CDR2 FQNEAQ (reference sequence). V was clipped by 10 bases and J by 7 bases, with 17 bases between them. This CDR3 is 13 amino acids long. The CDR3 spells CATTKTGDQPQHF. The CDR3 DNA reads TGTGCCACTACGAAGACGGGGGACCAGCCCCAGCATTTT.

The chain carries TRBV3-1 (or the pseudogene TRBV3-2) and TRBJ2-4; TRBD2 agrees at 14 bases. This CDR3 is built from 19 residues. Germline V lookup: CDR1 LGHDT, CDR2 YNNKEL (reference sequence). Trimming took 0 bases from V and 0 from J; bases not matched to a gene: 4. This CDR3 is CASSQDRLAGGLAKNIQYF. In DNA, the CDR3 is TGTGCCAGCAGCCAAGATCGACTAGCGGGGGGGTTAGCCAAAAACATTCAGTACTTC.

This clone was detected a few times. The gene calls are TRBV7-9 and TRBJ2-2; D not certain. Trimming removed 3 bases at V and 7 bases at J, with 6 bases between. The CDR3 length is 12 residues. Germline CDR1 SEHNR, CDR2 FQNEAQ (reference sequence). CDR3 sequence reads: CASSLPLGELFF. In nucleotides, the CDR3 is TGTGCCAGCAGCTTGCCGCTCGGGGAGCTGTTTTTT.

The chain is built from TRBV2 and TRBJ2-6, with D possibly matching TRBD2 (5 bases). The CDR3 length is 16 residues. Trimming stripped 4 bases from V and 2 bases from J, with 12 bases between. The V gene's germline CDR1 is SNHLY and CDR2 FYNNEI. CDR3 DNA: TGTGCCAGCAGTGTATCGGGGTCGGCTGGGGCCAACGTCCTGACTTTC. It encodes CASSVSGSAGANVLTF.